These 22 T cell receptor beta chains were all obtained from the same sample, sequenced in a study of PD-1 blockade in classical Hodgkin lymphoma. Described time point: newly diagnosed, previously untreated cHL patient sample. CD4+ T cells were purified from thawed PBMCs by magnetic negative selection. Only in-frame clones appear in the TCRdb table, and some are missing; sequencing was by immunoSEQ multiplex PCR. The repertoire holds under 35,000 clones, with around 90% as singletons. The sequenced sample was CD4+ T cells from blood. The receptors shown here come from a human donor with classical Hodgkin lymphoma.

The rearrangement joins TRBV9 to TRBJ2-7, with 7 bases fitting TRBD1. The CDR3 has 14 residues. Per germline, CDR1 SGDLS and CDR2 YYNGEE. Trimming cost V 3 bases and J 5 bases; bases outside gene matches: 8. The CDR3 loop reads CASSATTGSNEQYF. CDR3 bases: TGTGCCAGCAGCGCAACGACAGGGAGCAACGAGCAGTACTTC.

V usage is TRBV2 and J usage is TRBJ2-5, with TRBD1 matching over 10 bases. The CDR3 length is 15 residues. CDR1 and CDR2 (germline): SNHLY, FYNNEI. The trim removed 1 base at V and 5 bases at J, leaving 4 bases unmatched. CDR3 sequence (DNA): TGTGCCAGCAGTGAAGGGGGACAGGGGTGGGAGACCCAGTACTTC. Protein sequence: CASSEGGQGWETQYF.

The chain links TRBV6-1 to TRBJ2-5; no clear D gene. Trimming stripped 3 bases from V and 2 bases from J, with 13 bases between. CDR1 and CDR2 (germline): MNHNS, SASEGT. This CDR3 region has 15 residues. The CDR3: CASSDFRIRQETQYF. The CDR3 bases are TGTGCCAGCAGTGATTTTAGGATCAGGCAAGAGACCCAGTACTTC.

In its sample, this clone was seen once. V gene TRBV6-5 combines with J gene TRBJ2-3; 8 positions agree with TRBD2. V lost 2 bases, J lost 5 bases, and 6 bases stayed unmatched. The germline gives CDR1 MNHEY, CDR2 SVGAGI. CDR3 size: 15 residues. The CDR3 loop reads CASSYSGGGEDTQYF. The CDR3 DNA sequence: TGTGCCAGCAGTTACAGCGGGGGAGGAGAAGATACGCAGTATTTT.

A single count supports this clone. The genes are TRBV9 and TRBJ1-1; 11 bases are shared with TRBD1. The CDR3 runs to 16 residues. The trim removed 3 bases at V and 0 bases at J, leaving 4 bases unmatched. Looked up from germline, CDR1 is SGDLS and CDR2 is YYNGEE. The CDR3 DNA reads as TGTGCCAGCAGCGGGGACAGGGGGATCCTGAACACTGAAGCTTTCTTT. This sequence encodes CASSGDRGILNTEAFF.

The chain uses TRBV29-1 and TRBJ2-5; the D gene is possibly TRBD1 (6 bases). V gave up 1 base and J gave up 2 bases, with 8 bases separating them. Germline V gene data show CDR1 as SQVTM and CDR2 as ANQGSEA. The CDR3 sequence is 13 residues long. CDR3 region: CSVEGQGQETQYF. The CDR3 DNA follows: TGCAGCGTTGAAGGGCAGGGGCAAGAGACCCAGTACTTC.

This chain links TRBV28 with TRBJ2-7, with 10 bases identical to TRBD1. The germline gives CDR1 MDHEN, CDR2 SYDVKM. This CDR3 comprises 16 residues. J lost 2 bases, V lost 3 bases, and 7 bases had no gene match. The CDR3 loop is CASSFYGQGEAYEQYF. The CDR3 DNA reads TGTGCCAGCAGTTTTTACGGACAGGGGGAAGCCTACGAGCAGTACTTC.

V gene TRBV6-1 combines with J gene TRBJ2-7; no clear D gene. Trimming removed 10 bases from V and 3 bases from J, with 22 bases in between. Germline values: CDR1 MNHNS, CDR2 SASEGT. The CDR3 is made up of 15 amino acids. The CDR3 region has the DNA TGTGCCATCCTCGCCAGCGAACCGTACGGCTACGAGCAGTACTTC. Its protein product is CAILASEPYGYEQYF.

The chain links TRBV11-1 to TRBJ2-1; 8 bases agree with TRBD2. J gave up 6 bases and V 3 bases, and 7 bases lay outside the gene matches. This CDR3 comprises 15 residues. The germline CDR1 and CDR2 sequences are SGHAT and FQDESV (reference sequence). The CDR3 sequence: CASSFDGRAGNEQFF. CDR3 DNA: TGTGCCAGCAGCTTCGACGGGAGGGCCGGCAATGAGCAGTTCTTC. Full variable domain (rest looked up from reference TRBV11-1 and TRBJ2-1): EAEVAQSPRYKITEKSQAVAFWCDPISGHATLYWYRQILGQGPELLVQFQDESVVDDSQLPKDRFSAERLKGVDSTLKIQPAELGDSAMYLCASSFDGRAGNEQFFGPGTRLTVL.

The genes are TRBV18 and TRBJ2-2, with D unclear. This CDR3 spans 17 amino acids. Trimming took 2 bases from V and 0 from J, leaving 13 bases between them. The germline V gene has CDR1 KGHSH and CDR2 LQKENI. The CDR3 DNA follows: TGTGCCAGCTCACCAAATTCGGCTTTAACGAACACCGGGGAGCTGTTTTTT. It codes for CASSPNSALTNTGELFF.

This clone was seen more than once but under ten times. This chain uses TRBV10-3 with TRBJ1-2; 7 bases agree with TRBD1. The junction had 5 bases not matched to a gene; V was cut back by 2 bases and J by 2 bases. This CDR3 region has 15 residues. Germline CDR1 and CDR2: ENHRY and SYGVKD. The CDR3 spells CAISEGQVKNYGYTF. The CDR3 nucleotides are TGTGCCATCAGTGAGGGACAGGTGAAGAACTATGGCTACACCTTC.

The chain combines TRBV7-9 with TRBJ1-6, with D uncertain. This CDR3 spans 14 amino acids. CDR1 is SEHNR and CDR2 is FQNEAQ in the germline V gene (reference sequence). Trimming took 2 bases from V and 5 from J, leaving 7 bases between them. The CDR3 region has the DNA TGTGCCAGCAGCTTAAACATGAATAATTCACCCCTCCACTTT. As protein: CASSLNMNNSPLHF. The variable domain in full, completed from reference TRBV7-9 and TRBJ1-6, reads DTGVSQNPRHKITKRGQNVTFRCDPISEHNRLYWYRQTLGQGPEFLTYFQNEAQLEKSRLLSDRFSAERPKGSFSTLEIQRTEQGDSAMYLCASSLNMNNSPLHFGNGTRLTVT.

The rearrangement uses TRBV7-6 and TRBJ2-7; D may be TRBD1 (5 bases). The CDR3 sequence is 16 residues long. Deletions cut 5 bases from V and 2 bases from J, with 19 bases between. Per germline, CDR1 SGHVS and CDR2 FNYEAQ. CDR3 in amino acids: CASSLDGAGAPYEQYF. In nucleotides, the CDR3 is TGTGCCAGCAGCCTAGATGGGGCAGGCGCCCCCTACGAGCAGTACTTC.

This clone was counted a single time. Written as DNA, the CDR3 is TGTGCCAGCAGTGAGACTGGTAGCACAGATACGCAGTATTTT. Translation gives CASSETGSTDTQYF. The chain uses TRBV2 and TRBJ2-3; D is unresolved. The CDR3 contains 14 residues. Between the trimmed V and J ends, which lost 3 bases and 0 bases, there was a span of 7 bases. Germline V CDR1 and CDR2: SNHLY, FYNNEI.

The V gene is TRBV7-2, the J gene TRBJ2-1; 11 bases align to TRBD2. This CDR3 region has 16 residues. The V and J ends lost 2 bases and 4 bases, in that order; junction bases with no gene match: 4. Germline loops: CDR1 SGHTA, CDR2 FQGNSA. This chain's CDR3 is CASSLPGTSGYNEQFF. In DNA, the CDR3 is TGTGCCAGCAGCTTACCAGGGACTAGCGGTTACAATGAGCAGTTCTTC.

This chain connects TRBV18 to TRBJ1-6; 7 bases match TRBD1. The ends lost 6 bases at V and 6 bases at J; junction bases unmatched: 8. The CDR3 spans 15 residues. From germline, CDR1 is KGHSH and CDR2 LQKENI. This chain's CDR3 is CASSPGRQGNSPLHF. In DNA, the CDR3 is TGTGCCAGCTCGCCGGGCAGACAGGGTAATTCACCCCTCCACTTT.

V usage is TRBV6-1 and J usage is TRBJ2-5; 7 bases align to TRBD1. This CDR3 is built from 18 residues. Germline values: CDR1 MNHNS, CDR2 SASEGT. V lost 1 base and J lost 5; bases outside the gene matches: 16. The CDR3 protein is CASSEVGTGVSIRETQYF. As DNA, the CDR3 is TGTGCCAGCAGTGAAGTTGGAACAGGGGTGTCCATCAGGGAGACCCAGTACTTC.

The CDR3: CASRTGGNTGELFF. CDR3 DNA: TGTGCCAGTAGGACGGGGGGGAACACCGGGGAGCTGTTTTTT. The chain couples TRBV19 to TRBJ2-2, with 7 bases aligning to TRBD2. The CDR3 is 14 residues long. Trimming cost V 6 bases and J 1 base; bases outside gene matches: 2. From germline, CDR1 is LNHDA and CDR2 SQIVND (reference sequence).

This rearrangement joins TRBV19 to TRBJ2-5; D might be TRBD1 (6 bases). The CDR3 length is 13 residues. Deletions cut 0 bases from V and 4 bases from J, with 6 bases between. Germline V CDR1 and CDR2: LNHDA, SQIVND (reference sequence). The CDR3 nucleotides read TGTGCCAGTAGTATAGACAGGGGAGAGACCCAGTACTTC. This codes for CASSIDRGETQYF.

V is TRBV6-5 and J is TRBJ2-5; no definite D call. CDR1 and CDR2 (germline): MNHEY, SVGAGI. Trimming left V 6 bases short and J 4 bases short, with 9 bases between. The CDR3 consists of 12 residues. The CDR3 coding sequence is TGTGCCAGCAGGACATACGGAGAGACCCAGTACTTC. As protein: CASRTYGETQYF.

The V and J genes are TRBV2 and TRBJ1-3; 7 nucleotides agree with TRBD1. CDR1 and CDR2 from the germline V gene are SNHLY and FYNNEI. V trimming: 6 bases; J trimming: 0 bases; junction bases outside the gene matches: 2. CDR3 length: 14 residues. The CDR3 DNA reads as TGTGCCAGCAGGGGGACAGCCTCTGGAAACACCATATATTTT. This sequence encodes CASRGTASGNTIYF.

The rearrangement uses TRBV7-8 and TRBJ2-2; D is unclear. Trimming cost V 1 base and J 6 bases, with 6 bases left between them. This CDR3 has 13 amino acids. The V gene's germline CDR1 is SGHVS and CDR2 FQNEAQ. CDR3 DNA: TGTGCCAGCAGCTTAGTTTGGTCCGGGGAGCTGTTTTTT. Amino acid sequence: CASSLVWSGELFF. The full variable domain, its missing parts supplied by reference TRBV7-8 and TRBJ2-2, is GAGVSQSPRYKVAKRGQDVALRCDPISGHVSLFWYQQALGQGPEFLTYFQNEAQLDKSGLPSDRFFAERPEGSVSTLKIQRTQQEDSAVYLCASSLVWSGELFFGEGSRLTVL.